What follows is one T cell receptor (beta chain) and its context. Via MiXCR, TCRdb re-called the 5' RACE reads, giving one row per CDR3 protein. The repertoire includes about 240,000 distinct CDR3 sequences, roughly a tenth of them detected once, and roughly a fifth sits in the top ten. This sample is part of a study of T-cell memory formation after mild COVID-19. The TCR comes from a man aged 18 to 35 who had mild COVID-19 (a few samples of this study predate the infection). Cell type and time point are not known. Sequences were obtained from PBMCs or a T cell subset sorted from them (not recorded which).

The CDR3 loop is CASSVGPLAGGIYTQYF. The CDR3 coding sequence is TGTGCCAGCAGCGTAGGCCCCCTAGCGGGGGGTATTTATACGCAGTATTTT. V is TRBV9 and J is TRBJ2-3; TRBD2 agrees at 11 bases. With 0 bases clipped from V and 7 bases from J, the junction kept 10 bases outside the gene matches. CDR3 size: 17 residues. Germline-derived CDR1 and CDR2 are SGDLS and YYNGEE. Combining the CDR3 with reference TRBV9 and TRBJ2-3 gives the whole variable domain DSGVTQTPKHLITATGQRVTLRCSPRSGDLSVYWYQQSLDQGLQFLIQYYNGEERAKGNILERFSAQQFPDLHSELNLSSLELGDSALYFCASSVGPLAGGIYTQYFGPGTRLTVL.